This TCR beta chain is drawn from a study of PD-L1 blockade in urothelial cancer. Overall study: Investigators checked blood 3 weeks (second dose) and 6 weeks after treatment start. Whole-study results and caveats: At 3 weeks on treatment, tumor-associated clones expanded more with durable benefit.

Clones were read by immunoSEQ multiplex PCR, and TCRdb kept only the in-frame ones, dropping some. The sample shows tens of thousands of clones, roughly 89% of them seen only once. Trimming removed 2 bases at V and 4 bases at J, with 6 bases between. Per the germline V gene, CDR1 is MDHEN and CDR2 is SYDVKM. This CDR3 region has 13 residues. About this clone: The antigen remains unidentified.

Time point noted: pretreatment peripheral blood. The chain joins TRBV28 to TRBJ1-5; D uncertain. This clonotype was sampled from a woman aged 55-69 years with urothelial cancer. Sequencing was performed on PBMCs, taken around atezolizumab (anti-PD-L1) treatment. In DNA, the CDR3 is TGTGCCAGCAGTTTAACACAGAATCAGCCCCAGCATTTT. Translation: CASSLTQNQPQHF.